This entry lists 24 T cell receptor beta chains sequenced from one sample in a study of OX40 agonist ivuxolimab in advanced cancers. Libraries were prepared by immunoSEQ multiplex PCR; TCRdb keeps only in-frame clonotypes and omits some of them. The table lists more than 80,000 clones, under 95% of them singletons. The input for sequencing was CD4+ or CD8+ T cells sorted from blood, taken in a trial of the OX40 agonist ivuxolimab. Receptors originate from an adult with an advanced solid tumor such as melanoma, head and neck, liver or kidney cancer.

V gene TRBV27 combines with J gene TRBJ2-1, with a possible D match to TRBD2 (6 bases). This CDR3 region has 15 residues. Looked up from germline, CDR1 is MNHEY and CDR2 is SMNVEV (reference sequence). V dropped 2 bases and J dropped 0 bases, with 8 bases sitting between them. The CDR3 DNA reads TGTGCCAGCAGTTTAACGGGAGCCTCCTACAATGAGCAGTTCTTC. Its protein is CASSLTGASYNEQFF.

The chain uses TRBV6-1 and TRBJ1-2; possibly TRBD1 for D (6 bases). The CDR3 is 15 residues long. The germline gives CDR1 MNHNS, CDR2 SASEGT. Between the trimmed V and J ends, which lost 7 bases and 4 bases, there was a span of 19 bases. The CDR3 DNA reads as TGTGCCAGCATCAGAGGGTATGGACAGAGCTATGGCTACACCTTC. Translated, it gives CASIRGYGQSYGYTF.

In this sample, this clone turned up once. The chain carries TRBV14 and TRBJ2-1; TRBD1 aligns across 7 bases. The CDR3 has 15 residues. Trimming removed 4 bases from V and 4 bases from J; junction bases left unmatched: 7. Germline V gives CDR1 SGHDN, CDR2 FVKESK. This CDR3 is CASSPRLQGYNEQFF. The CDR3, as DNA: TGTGCCAGCAGCCCTCGACTACAGGGGTACAATGAGCAGTTCTTC.

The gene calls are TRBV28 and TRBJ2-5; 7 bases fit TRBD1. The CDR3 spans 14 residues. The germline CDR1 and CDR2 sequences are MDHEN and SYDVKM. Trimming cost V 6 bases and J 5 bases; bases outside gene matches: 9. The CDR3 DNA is TGTGCCAGCAGGCCACAGGGGAAAAGGGAGACCCAGTACTTC. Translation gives CASRPQGKRETQYF.

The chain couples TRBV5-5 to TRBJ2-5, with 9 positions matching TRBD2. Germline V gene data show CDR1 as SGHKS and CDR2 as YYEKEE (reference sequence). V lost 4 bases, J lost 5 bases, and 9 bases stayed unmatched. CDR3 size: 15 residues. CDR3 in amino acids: CASSPAGTSRETQYF. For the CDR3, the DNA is TGTGCCAGCAGCCCGGCCGGGACTAGCAGGGAGACCCAGTACTTC.

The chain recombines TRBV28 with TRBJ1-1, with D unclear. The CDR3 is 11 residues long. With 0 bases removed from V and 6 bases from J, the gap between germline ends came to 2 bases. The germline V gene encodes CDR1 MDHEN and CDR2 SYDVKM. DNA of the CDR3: TGTGCCAGCAGTTTATGGGCTGAAGCTTTCTTT. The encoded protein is CASSLWAEAFF.

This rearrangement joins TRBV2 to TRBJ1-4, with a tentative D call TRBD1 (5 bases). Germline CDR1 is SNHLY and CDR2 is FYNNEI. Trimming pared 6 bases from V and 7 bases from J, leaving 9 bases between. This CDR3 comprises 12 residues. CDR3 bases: TGTGCCAGCAGGGGGGACGTTGAAAAACTGTTTTTT. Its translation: CASRGDVEKLFF.

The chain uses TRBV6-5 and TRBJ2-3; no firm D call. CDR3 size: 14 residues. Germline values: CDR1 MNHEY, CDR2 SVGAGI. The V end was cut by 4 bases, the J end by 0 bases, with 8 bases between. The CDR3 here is CASSLGSSTDTQYF. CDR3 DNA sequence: TGTGCCAGCAGTTTGGGATCTAGCACAGATACGCAGTATTTT.

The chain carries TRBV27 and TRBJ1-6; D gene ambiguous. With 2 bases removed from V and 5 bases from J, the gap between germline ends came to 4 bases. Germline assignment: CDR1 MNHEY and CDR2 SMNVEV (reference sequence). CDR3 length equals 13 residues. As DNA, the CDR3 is TGTGCCAGCAGTTTAAGGAATAATTCACCCCTCCACTTT. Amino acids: CASSLRNNSPLHF.

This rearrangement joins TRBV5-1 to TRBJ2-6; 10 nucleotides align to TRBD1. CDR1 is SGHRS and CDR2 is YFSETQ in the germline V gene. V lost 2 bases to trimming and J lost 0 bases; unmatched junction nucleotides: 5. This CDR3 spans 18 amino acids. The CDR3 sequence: CASSFPGTGVSGANVLTF. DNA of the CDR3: TGCGCCAGCAGCTTCCCCGGGACAGGGGTCTCTGGGGCCAACGTCCTGACTTTC. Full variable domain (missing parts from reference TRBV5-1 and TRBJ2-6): KAGVTQTPRYLIKTRGQQVTLSCSPISGHRSVSWYQQTPGQGLQFLFEYFSETQRNKGNFPGRFSGRQFSNSRSEMNVSTLELGDSALYLCASSFPGTGVSGANVLTFGAGSRLTVL.

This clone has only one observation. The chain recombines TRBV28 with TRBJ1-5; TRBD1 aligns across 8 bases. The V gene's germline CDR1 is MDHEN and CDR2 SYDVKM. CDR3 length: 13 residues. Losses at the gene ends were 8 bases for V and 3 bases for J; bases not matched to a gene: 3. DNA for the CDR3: TGTGCCAGCGGACAGGGAGTCAATCAGCCCCAGCATTTT. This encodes CASGQGVNQPQHF. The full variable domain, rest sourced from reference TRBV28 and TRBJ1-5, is DVKVTQSSRYLVKRTGEKVFLECVQDMDHENMFWYRQDPGLGLRLIYFSYDVKMKEKGDIPEGYSVSREKKERFSLILESASTNQTSMYLCASGQGVNQPQHFGDGTRLSIL.

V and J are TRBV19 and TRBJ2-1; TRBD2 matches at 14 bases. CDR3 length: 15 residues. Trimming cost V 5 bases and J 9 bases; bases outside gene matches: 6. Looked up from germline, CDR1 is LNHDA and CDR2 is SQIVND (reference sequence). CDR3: CASSPGLAGAGEQFF. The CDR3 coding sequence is TGTGCCAGTAGTCCGGGACTAGCGGGAGCCGGTGAGCAGTTCTTC.

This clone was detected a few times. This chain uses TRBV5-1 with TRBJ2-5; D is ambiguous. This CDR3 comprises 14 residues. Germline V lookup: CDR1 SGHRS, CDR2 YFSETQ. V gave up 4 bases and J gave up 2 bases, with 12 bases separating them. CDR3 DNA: TGCGCCAGCAGCCCTCGTCTCAGTCAAGAGACCCAGTACTTC. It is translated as CASSPRLSQETQYF.

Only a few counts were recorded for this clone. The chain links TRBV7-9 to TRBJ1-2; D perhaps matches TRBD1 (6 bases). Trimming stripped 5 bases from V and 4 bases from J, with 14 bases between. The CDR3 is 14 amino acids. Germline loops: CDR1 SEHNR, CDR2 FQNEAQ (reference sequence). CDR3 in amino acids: CASSAGALGYGYTF. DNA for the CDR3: TGTGCCAGCAGCGCGGGGGCGCTCGGCTATGGCTACACCTTC.

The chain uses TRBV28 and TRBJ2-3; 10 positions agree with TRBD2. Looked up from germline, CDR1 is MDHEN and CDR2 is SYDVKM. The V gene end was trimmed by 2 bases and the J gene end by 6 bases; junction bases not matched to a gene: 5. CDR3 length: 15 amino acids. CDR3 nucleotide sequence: TGTGCCAGCAGTTTAGCACTAGCGGGATTGGATACGCAGTATTTT. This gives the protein CASSLALAGLDTQYF. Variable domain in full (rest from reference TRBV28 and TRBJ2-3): DVKVTQSSRYLVKRTGEKVFLECVQDMDHENMFWYRQDPGLGLRLIYFSYDVKMKEKGDIPEGYSVSREKKERFSLILESASTNQTSMYLCASSLALAGLDTQYFGPGTRLTVL.

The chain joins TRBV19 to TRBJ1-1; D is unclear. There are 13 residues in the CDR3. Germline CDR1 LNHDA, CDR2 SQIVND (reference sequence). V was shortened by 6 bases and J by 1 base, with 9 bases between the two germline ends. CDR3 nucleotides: TGTGCCAGTAGCCCCCGACAGAACACTGAAGCTTTCTTT. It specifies CASSPRQNTEAFF.

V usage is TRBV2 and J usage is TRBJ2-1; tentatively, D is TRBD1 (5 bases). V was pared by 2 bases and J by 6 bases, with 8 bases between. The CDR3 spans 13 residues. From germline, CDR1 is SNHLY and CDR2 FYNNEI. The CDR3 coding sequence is TGTGCCAGCAGTGAAAGGACAAGCAATGAGCAGTTCTTC. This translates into CASSERTSNEQFF.

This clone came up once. The CDR3 loop is CASSPELAGGLNEQFF. As DNA, the CDR3 is TGTGCCAGCAGCCCCGAACTAGCGGGAGGACTTAATGAGCAGTTCTTC. The V and J genes are TRBV6-4 and TRBJ2-1; 12 bases are shared with TRBD2. The junction had 10 bases not matched to a gene; V was cut back by 6 bases and J by 7 bases. Germline CDR1 and CDR2: MRHNA and SNTAGT. This CDR3 comprises 16 residues.

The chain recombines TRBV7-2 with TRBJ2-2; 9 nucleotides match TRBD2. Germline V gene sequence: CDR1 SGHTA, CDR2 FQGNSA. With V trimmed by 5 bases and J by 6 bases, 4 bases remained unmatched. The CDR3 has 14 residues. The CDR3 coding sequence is TGTGCCAGCAGCCTATTAGCGGGAGCCGGGGAGCTGTTTTTT. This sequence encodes CASSLLAGAGELFF.

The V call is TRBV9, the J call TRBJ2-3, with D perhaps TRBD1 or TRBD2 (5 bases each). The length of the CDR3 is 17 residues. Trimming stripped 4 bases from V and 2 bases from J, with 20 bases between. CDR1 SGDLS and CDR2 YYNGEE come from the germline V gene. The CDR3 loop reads CASSPGWDVTTTDTQYF. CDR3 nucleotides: TGTGCCAGCAGCCCTGGATGGGACGTAACAACCACAGATACGCAGTATTTT.

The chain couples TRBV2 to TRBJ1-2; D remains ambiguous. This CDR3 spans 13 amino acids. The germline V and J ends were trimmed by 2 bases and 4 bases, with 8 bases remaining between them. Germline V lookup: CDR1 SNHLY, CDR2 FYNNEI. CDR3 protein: CASSESARYGYTF. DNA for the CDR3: TGTGCCAGCAGTGAAAGTGCCCGCTATGGCTACACCTTC.

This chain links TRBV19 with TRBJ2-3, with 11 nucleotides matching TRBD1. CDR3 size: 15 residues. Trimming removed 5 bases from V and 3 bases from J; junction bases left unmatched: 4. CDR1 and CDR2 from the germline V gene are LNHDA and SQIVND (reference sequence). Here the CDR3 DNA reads TGTGCCAGTAGTGGACAGGGGGCCTCGACAGATACGCAGTATTTT. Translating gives CASSGQGASTDTQYF.

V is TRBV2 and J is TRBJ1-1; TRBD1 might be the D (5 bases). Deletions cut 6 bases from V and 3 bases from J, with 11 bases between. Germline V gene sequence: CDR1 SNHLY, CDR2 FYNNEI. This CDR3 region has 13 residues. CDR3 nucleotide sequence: TGTGCCAGCAGGGGGCTTTCTTACACTGAAGCTTTCTTT. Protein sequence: CASRGLSYTEAFF. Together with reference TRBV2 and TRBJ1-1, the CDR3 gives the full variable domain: EPEVTQTPSHQVTQMGQEVILRCVPISNHLYFYWYRQILGQKVEFLVSFYNNEISEKSEIFDDQFSVERPDGSNFTLKIRSTKLEDSAMYFCASRGLSYTEAFFGQGTRLTVV.

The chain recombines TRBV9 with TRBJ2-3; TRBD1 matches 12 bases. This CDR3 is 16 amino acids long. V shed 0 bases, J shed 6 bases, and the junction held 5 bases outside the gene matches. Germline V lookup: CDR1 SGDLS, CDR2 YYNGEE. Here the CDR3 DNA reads TGTGCCAGCAGCGTAGGGGGACAGGGGGCAGGGGATACGCAGTATTTT. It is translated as CASSVGGQGAGDTQYF.